This T cell receptor (beta chain) stems from a study of shared clonotypes between healthy human individuals. The study's findings and limits: Several donors showed sharing of around 5% of naive CD4 clonotypes.

V was pared by 3 bases and J by 4 bases, with 12 bases between. The CDR3 sequence is 14 residues long. Germline V gene data show CDR1 as PRHDT and CDR2 as FYEKMQ (reference sequence). Here immunoSEQ multiplex PCR was the method, and the copy in TCRdb shows in-frame clones only, minus some. The sample yields nearly 1,000,000 clones, 76% seen once. This clone occurred a few times. Its antigen is unidentified. The chain has TRBV13 and TRBJ1-1; a possible D gene is TRBD1 (6 bases). Sample: memory CD4+ T cells sorted from blood. Subset reported: CD45RA-negative fraction. The sequence came from a man aged 18 to 29 in good health. Written as DNA, the CDR3 is TGTGCCAGCAGCTTCAGGGGAGGACTCACTGAAGCTTTCTTT. As protein: CASSFRGGLTEAFF.